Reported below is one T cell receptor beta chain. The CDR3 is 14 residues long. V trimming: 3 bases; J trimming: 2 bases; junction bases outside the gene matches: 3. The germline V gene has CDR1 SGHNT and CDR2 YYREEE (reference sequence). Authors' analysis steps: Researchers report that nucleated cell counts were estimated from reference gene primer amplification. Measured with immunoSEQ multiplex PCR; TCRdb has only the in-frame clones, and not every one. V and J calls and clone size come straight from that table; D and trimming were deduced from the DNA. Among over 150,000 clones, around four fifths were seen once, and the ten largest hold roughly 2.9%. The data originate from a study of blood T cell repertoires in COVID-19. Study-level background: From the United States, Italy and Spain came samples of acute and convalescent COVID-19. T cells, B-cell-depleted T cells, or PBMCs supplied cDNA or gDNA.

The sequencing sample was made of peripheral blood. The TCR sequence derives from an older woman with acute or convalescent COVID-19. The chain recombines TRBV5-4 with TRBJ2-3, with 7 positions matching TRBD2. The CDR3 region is CASSSAGLTDTQYF. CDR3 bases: TGTGCCAGCAGCTCAGCGGGGCTCACAGATACGCAGTATTTT.